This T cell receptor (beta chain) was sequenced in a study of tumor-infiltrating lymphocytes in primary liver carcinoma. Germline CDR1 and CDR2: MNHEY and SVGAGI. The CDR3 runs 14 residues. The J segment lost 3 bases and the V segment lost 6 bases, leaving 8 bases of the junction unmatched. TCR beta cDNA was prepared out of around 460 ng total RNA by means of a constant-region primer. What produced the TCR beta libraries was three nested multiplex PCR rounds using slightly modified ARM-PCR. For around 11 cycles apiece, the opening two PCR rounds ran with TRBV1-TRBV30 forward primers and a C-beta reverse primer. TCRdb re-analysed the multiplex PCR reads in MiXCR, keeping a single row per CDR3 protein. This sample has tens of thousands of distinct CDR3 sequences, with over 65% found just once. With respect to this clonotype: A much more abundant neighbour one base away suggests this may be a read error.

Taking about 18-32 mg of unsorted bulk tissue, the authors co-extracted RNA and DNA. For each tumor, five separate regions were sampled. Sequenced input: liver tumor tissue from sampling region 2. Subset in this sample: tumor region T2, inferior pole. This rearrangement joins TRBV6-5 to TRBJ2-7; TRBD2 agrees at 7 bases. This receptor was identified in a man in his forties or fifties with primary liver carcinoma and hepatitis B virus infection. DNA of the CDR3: TGTGCCAGCAGCCCCAACGGGAGGTTCTACGAGCAGTACTTC. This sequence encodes CASSPNGRFYEQYF.